This TCR beta chain was captured in a study of CD8+ T cells in alopecia areata. Overall study: Those patients who were treated received oral tofacitinib, which was given at 5 to 10 mg twice daily for moderate-to-severe alopecia areata.

This CDR3 is 15 amino acids long. Germline V lookup: CDR1 MGHRA, CDR2 YSYEKL. Trimming removed 2 bases from V and 1 base from J, with 12 bases in between. cDNA reverse transcribed from extracted RNA served as the sequencing template. The data were produced by immunoSEQ multiplex PCR, yet TCRdb's version contains in-frame clones alone and is incomplete. The profile shows 150,000 to 200,000 clones, about 60% of them singletons. Overall study results and limits: Alphabeta T cells residing in normal skin are also sequenced in scalp samples. Many expanded lesional clones persisted in scalp and blood during tofacitinib.

This clone has only a few counts. As yet, its antigen is unknown. Noted treatment: oral pan-JAK inhibitor, 5-10 mg twice daily. Both peripheral blood and punch biopsies of lesional scalp skin were obtained from patients who had alopecia areata. The specimen was CD4+ T cells sorted from blood, collected at week 4, from a patient treated with tofacitinib. The receptor comes from a human donor with alopecia areata. The V call is TRBV4-1, the J call TRBJ2-7; D is ambiguous. Written as DNA, the CDR3 is TGCGCCAGCAGCCAACCCCTGCAAGGTTCCTACGAGCAGTACTTC. Its protein product is CASSQPLQGSYEQYF.